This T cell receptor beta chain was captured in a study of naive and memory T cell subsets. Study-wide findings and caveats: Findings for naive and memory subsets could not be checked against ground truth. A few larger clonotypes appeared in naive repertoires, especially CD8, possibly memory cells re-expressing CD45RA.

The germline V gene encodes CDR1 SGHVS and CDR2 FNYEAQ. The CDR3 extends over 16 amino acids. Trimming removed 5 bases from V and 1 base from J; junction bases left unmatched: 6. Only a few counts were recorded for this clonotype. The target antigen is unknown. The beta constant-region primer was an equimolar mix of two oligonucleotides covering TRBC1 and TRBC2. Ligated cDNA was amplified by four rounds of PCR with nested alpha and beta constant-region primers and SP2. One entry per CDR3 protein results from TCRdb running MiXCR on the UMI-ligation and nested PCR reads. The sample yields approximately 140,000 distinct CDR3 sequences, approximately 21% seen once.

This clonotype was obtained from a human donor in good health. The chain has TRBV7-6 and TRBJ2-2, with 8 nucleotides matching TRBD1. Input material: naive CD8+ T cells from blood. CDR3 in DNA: TGTGCCAGCAGCCAAGACAGGGGCCGGAACACCGGGGAGCTGTTTTTT. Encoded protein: CASSQDRGRNTGELFF.